Presented here are 10 T cell receptor beta chains from one specimen sequenced in a study of human thymus T cells. Corrective cardiac surgery supplied the resected thymus tissue. The data were produced by immunoSEQ multiplex PCR, yet TCRdb's version contains in-frame clones alone and is incomplete. The sample holds roughly 120,000 clones; about 95% are singletons and the top ten take 0.02% to 0.03%. Sequenced: thymus tissue. The source of these receptors is a boy under two years old with a congenital heart defect but otherwise immunologically healthy.

This clone showed up just once. This rearrangement joins TRBV5-5 to TRBJ2-7; 7 nucleotides match TRBD1. This CDR3 has 14 residues. V lost 0 bases to trimming and J lost 4 bases; unmatched junction nucleotides: 4. Germline CDR1 reads SGHKS; CDR2 reads YYEKEE (reference sequence). CDR3 protein: CASSLGDSSYEQYF. Written as DNA, the CDR3 is TGTGCCAGCAGCTTGGGGGACAGCTCTTACGAGCAGTACTTC.

The V and J genes are TRBV5-4 and TRBJ2-7, with TRBD2 matching over 10 bases. V trimming: 3 bases; J trimming: 3 bases; junction bases outside the gene matches: 15. The CDR3 is 18 residues long. CDR1 and CDR2 from the germline V gene are SGHNT and YYREEE (reference sequence). The CDR3 region is CASSSGTSVSQPSYEQYF. In DNA form, the CDR3 reads TGTGCCAGCAGCTCCGGGACTAGCGTATCGCAACCTAGCTACGAGCAGTACTTC.

This chain links TRBV29-1 with TRBJ2-7; tentative D call: TRBD1 (6 bases). V was cut by 7 bases and J by 1 base, with 11 bases left in between. Germline CDR1 reads SQVTM; CDR2 reads ANQGSEA. This CDR3 spans 12 amino acids. CDR3 protein: CSARDKSYEQYF. The CDR3 region has the DNA TGCAGCGCTCGGGACAAGTCCTACGAGCAGTACTTC.

The chain combines TRBV28 with TRBJ1-2, with D tentatively TRBD1 (6 bases). The CDR3 totals 12 residues. Trimming removed 4 bases at V and 8 bases at J, with 11 bases between. Germline values: CDR1 MDHEN, CDR2 SYDVKM. As DNA, the CDR3 is TGTGCCAGCAGTTCCAGGGGAAGGGGCTACACCTTC. It specifies CASSSRGRGYTF.

This chain connects TRBV11-3 to TRBJ2-7, with 9 bases fitting TRBD2. The length of the CDR3 is 18 residues. The germline V gene encodes CDR1 SGHNT and CDR2 YENEEA. Trimming cost V 3 bases and J 3 bases; bases outside gene matches: 15. For the CDR3, the DNA is TGTGCCAGCAGCTTGCCCCCTCGGAGAATTAGCGGGGGCTACGAGCAGTACTTC. Protein product: CASSLPPRRISGGYEQYF.

Here the CDR3 DNA reads TGTGCCAGCAGCTTGGGGCCTAGCGGGGGAACCACCGGGGAGCTGTTTTTT. Translation: CASSLGPSGGTTGELFF. The V and J genes are TRBV5-4 and TRBJ2-2; 10 bases fit TRBD2. Trimming cost V 0 bases and J 4 bases; bases outside gene matches: 6. Germline loops: CDR1 SGHNT, CDR2 YYREEE (reference sequence). The CDR3 has 17 residues.

The J gene is TRBJ1-3, the V gene TRBV30, with D tentatively TRBD1 (5 bases). Germline V lookup: CDR1 GTSNPN, CDR2 SVGIG (reference sequence). The length of the CDR3 is 16 residues. V shed 1 base and J shed 0 bases, with 13 bases lying between them. CDR3 amino acids: CAWSGWGEASGNTIYF. DNA of the CDR3: TGTGCCTGGAGTGGTTGGGGGGAGGCCTCTGGAAACACCATATATTTT.

This chain connects TRBV23-1 to TRBJ1-1, with D perhaps TRBD1 (6 bases). TRBV23-1 carries the ORF label, with uncertain function. V shed 5 bases and J shed 6 bases, with 16 bases lying between them. The CDR3 has 14 residues. The CDR3 DNA sequence: TGCGCCAGCAGTTTCCAGGGGCGCTCCCCTGAAGCTTTCTTT. Amino acid sequence: CASSFQGRSPEAFF.

The rearrangement joins TRBV5-6 to TRBJ1-6; D is possibly TRBD1 (6 bases). In germline, CDR1 is SGHDT, CDR2 YYEEEE. The CDR3 has 15 residues. V shed 0 bases and J shed 10 bases, with 14 bases lying between them. CDR3 in DNA: TGTGCCAGCAGCTTGGCTCCCAGGGGTGGGTCACCCCTCCACTTT. Protein: CASSLAPRGGSPLHF.

The chain carries TRBV6-1 and TRBJ1-5; D gene ambiguous. V was shortened by 0 bases and J by 5 bases, with 11 bases between the two germline ends. Germline CDR1 is MNHNS and CDR2 is SASEGT. The CDR3 contains 15 residues. The CDR3 nucleotides read TGTGCCAGCAGTGAAGCCCCAGACATCCATCAGCCCCAGCATTTT. This sequence encodes CASSEAPDIHQPQHF.